What follows is one T cell receptor beta chain and its context. Replicate PCRs were loaded with roughly 0.3 ug DNA from unsorted PBMC, about 30,000 T cell genomes. Data came from immunoSEQ multiplex PCR; TCRdb stores just in-frame clones and leaves some out. The sample lists about 490,000 clones, roughly 80% occurring once. The source of the sample is a study of shared clonotypes between healthy human individuals. About the study: The cohort had a couple of women and a few men, ages 18 to 49.

The CDR3 contains 12 residues. Trimming took 1 base from V and 8 from J, leaving 6 bases between them. Germline values: CDR1 SEHNR, CDR2 FQNEAQ (reference sequence). Healthy HIV-negative adults with no recent acute infections or vaccinations were recruited as donors. The chain is built from TRBV7-9 and TRBJ2-4; the D is unclear. This TCR was recovered from a woman aged 40 to 55 in good health. Some clones in this sample may be carry-over from other donors' samples. The sample was PBMCs. CDR3 sequence: CASSLGLDIQYF. The CDR3 DNA reads as TGTGCCAGCAGCTTAGGGTTGGACATTCAGTACTTC.